This T cell receptor (beta chain) was captured in a study of blood T cells in healthy people across ages. Findings of the study overall: Per million T cells, TCR beta diversity dropped about linearly as age rose.

This CDR3 has 16 amino acids. CDR1 and CDR2 (germline): MDHEN, SYDVKM. A second PCR, run for roughly 7 to 11 cycles, used a sample-barcoded 5' primer plus a J-beta primer mix. Via MiXCR, TCRdb re-called the 5' RACE reads, giving one row per CDR3 protein. The table has some 290,000 distinct CDR3 sequences, 27% seen once. As for this clonotype: Its antigen remains unidentified.

This sequence joins TRBV28 and TRBJ2-5, with TRBD2 as a possible D gene (6 bases). The J call may be in error: the DNA end matches TRBJ2-1 better. The clonotype originates from a woman between 65 and 79 years old in good health. Specimen: blood. The chain's CDR3 is CANSYPGLGGHNEQFF. The CDR3 bases are TGTGCCAACAGCTATCCCGGATTGGGGGGACACAATGAGCAGTTCTTC.